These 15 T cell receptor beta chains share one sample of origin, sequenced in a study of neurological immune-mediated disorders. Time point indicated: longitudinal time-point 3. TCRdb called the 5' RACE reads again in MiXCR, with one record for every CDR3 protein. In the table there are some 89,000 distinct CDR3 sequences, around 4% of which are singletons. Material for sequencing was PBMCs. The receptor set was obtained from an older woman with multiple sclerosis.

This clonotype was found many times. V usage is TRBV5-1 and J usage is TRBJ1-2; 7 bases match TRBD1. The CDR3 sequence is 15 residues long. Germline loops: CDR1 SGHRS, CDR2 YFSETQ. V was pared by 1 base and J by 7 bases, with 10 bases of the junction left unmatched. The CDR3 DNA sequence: TGCGCCAGCAGCTTGTATTCGGCAGGGGGAAGTGGCTACACCTTC. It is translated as CASSLYSAGGSGYTF.

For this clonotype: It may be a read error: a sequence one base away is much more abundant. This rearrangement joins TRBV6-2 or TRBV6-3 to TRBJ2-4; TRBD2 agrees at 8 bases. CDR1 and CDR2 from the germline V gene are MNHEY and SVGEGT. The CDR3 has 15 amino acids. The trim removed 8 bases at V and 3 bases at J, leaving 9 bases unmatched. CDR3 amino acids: CASCKLAVGKNIQYF. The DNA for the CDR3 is TGTGCCAGCTGCAAACTAGCGGTGGGCAAAAACATTCAGTACTTC.

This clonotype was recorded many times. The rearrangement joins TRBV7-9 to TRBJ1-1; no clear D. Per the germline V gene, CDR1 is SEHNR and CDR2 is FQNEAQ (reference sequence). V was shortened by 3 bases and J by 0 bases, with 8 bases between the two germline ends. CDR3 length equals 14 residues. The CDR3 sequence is CASSFRAMNTEAFF. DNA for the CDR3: TGTGCCAGCAGCTTTCGGGCTATGAACACTGAAGCTTTCTTT.

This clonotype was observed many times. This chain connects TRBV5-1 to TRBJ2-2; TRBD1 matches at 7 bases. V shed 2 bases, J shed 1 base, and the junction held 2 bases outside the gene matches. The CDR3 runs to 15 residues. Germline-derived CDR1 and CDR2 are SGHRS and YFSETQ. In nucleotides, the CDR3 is TGCGCCAGCAGCTTAGGGGGCGAGAACACCGGGGAGCTGTTTTTT. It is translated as CASSLGGENTGELFF.

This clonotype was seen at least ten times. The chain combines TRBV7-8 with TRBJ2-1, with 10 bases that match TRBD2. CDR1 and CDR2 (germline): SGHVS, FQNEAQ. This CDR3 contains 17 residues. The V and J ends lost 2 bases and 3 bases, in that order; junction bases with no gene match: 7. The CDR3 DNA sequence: TGTGCCAGCAGCTTACCCCTCGGGACTAGCGTCTACAATGAGCAGTTCTTC. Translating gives CASSLPLGTSVYNEQFF.

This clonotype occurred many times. The CDR3 loop reads CASRWDNGTGELFF. The CDR3 DNA follows: TGTGCCAGCAGATGGGACAACGGGACCGGGGAGCTGTTTTTT. This chain joins TRBV6-1 and TRBJ2-2; TRBD1 is a possible D gene (6 bases). This CDR3 has 14 amino acids. With 6 bases removed from V and 5 bases from J, the gap between germline ends came to 13 bases. Germline V CDR1 and CDR2: MNHNS, SASEGT.

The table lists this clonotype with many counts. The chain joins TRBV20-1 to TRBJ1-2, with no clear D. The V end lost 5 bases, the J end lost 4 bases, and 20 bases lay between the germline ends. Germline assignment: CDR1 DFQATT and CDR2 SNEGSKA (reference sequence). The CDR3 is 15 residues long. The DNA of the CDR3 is TGCAGTGCTTTGCCCGGGGATTTTCGGGGCTATGGCTACACCTTC. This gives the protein CSALPGDFRGYGYTF.

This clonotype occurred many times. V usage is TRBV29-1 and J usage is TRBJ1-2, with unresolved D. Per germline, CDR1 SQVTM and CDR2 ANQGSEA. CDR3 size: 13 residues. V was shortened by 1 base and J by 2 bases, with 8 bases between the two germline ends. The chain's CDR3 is CSVEVAPNYGYTF. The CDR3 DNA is TGCAGCGTTGAAGTGGCTCCGAACTATGGCTACACCTTC.

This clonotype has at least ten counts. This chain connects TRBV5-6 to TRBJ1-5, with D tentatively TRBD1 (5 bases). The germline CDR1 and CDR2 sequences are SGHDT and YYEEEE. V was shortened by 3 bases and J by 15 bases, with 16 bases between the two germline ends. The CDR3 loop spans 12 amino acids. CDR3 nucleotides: TGTGCCAGCAGCTGGACGGGCAGGGTACGGCATTTT. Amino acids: CASSWTGRVRHF.

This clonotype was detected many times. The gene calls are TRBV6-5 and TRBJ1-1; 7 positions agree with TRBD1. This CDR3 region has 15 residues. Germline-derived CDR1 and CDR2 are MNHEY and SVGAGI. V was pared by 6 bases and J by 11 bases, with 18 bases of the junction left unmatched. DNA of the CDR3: TGTGCCAGCAGCTCTGATACAGGGGTCGGGTCTCGGGCTTTCTTT. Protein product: CASSSDTGVGSRAFF.

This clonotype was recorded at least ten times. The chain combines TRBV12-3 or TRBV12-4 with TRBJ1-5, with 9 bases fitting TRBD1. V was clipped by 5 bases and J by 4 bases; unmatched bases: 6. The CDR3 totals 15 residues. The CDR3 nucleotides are TGTGCCAGCAGTCCGGACAGGGGCCCAAATCAGCCCCAGCATTTT. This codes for CASSPDRGPNQPQHF.

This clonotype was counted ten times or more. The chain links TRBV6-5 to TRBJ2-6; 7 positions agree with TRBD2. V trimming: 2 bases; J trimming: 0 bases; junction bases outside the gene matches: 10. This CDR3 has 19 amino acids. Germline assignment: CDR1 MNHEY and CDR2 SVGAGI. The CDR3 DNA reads TGTGCCAGCAGTTACCTTCTCCTAGCGGCCTCCTCTGGGGCCAACGTCCTGACTTTC. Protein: CASSYLLLAASSGANVLTF.

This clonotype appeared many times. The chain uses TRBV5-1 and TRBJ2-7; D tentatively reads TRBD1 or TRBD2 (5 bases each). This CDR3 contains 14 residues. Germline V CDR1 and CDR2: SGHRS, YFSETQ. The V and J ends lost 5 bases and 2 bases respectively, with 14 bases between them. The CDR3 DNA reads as TGCGCCAGCAGTCGTCGGGACGGAGCCTACGAGCAGTACTTC. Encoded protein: CASSRRDGAYEQYF.

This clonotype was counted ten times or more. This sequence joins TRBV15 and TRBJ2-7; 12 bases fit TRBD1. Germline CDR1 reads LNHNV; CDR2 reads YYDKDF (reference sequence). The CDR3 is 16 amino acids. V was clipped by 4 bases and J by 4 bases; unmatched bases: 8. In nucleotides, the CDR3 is TGTGCCACCAGCATATCCCGGGACAGGGGGCGGTACGAGCAGTACTTC. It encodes CATSISRDRGRYEQYF.

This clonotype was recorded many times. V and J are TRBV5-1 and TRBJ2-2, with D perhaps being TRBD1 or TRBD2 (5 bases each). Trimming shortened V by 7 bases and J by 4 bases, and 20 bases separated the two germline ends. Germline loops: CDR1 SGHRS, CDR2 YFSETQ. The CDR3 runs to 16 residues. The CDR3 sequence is CASRRDPGTGTGELFF. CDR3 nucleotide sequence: TGCGCCAGCCGAAGAGATCCCGGGACCGGCACCGGGGAGCTGTTTTTT.